These 26 T cell receptor beta chains were all obtained from the same sample, sequenced in a study of glioma-infiltrating T cells after dendritic cell vaccination. Method: immunoSEQ multiplex PCR; TCRdb's copy keeps in-frame clones and lacks some. The sample yields about 90,000 clones, more than 75% seen once. The sequenced sample was blood, obtained before dendritic cell vaccination. The source is a human donor with glioblastoma.

The chain is built from TRBV29-1 and TRBJ1-6, with 7 bases aligning to TRBD1. Germline loops: CDR1 SQVTM, CDR2 ANQGSEA. The CDR3 spans 13 residues. V gave up 6 bases and J gave up 10 bases; unmatched junction bases: 9. This chain's CDR3 is CSVGTGDGSPLHF. The CDR3 DNA sequence: TGCAGCGTGGGAACAGGGGACGGCTCACCCCTCCACTTT.

The chain is built from TRBV2 and TRBJ2-1; TRBD2 matches at 7 bases. The CDR3 covers 17 residues. V gave up 6 bases and J gave up 0 bases; unmatched junction bases: 11. Germline CDR1 and CDR2: SNHLY and FYNNEI. The CDR3 is CASSPDLGGSSYNEQFF. CDR3 nucleotides: TGTGCCAGCAGCCCCGACCTCGGCGGGAGCTCCTACAATGAGCAGTTCTTC.

This clone was seen a single time. The CDR3 protein is CASSRGQGYGYTF. CDR3 DNA sequence: TGTGCCAGCAGCCGCGGACAGGGATATGGCTACACCTTC. The chain links TRBV5-4 to TRBJ1-2, with 8 bases lining up with TRBD1. Per germline, CDR1 SGHNT and CDR2 YYREEE (reference sequence). Trimming cost V 4 bases and J 5 bases; bases outside gene matches: 4. This CDR3 comprises 13 residues.

This rearrangement joins TRBV10-3 to TRBJ1-1, with D maybe TRBD1 (6 bases). Trimming took 2 bases from V and 1 from J, leaving 11 bases between them. The CDR3 is 15 residues long. The germline V gene encodes CDR1 ENHRY and CDR2 SYGVKD. Written as DNA, the CDR3 is TGTGCCATCAGTGAGCACAGGGCACAGAACACTGAAGCTTTCTTT. Its protein is CAISEHRAQNTEAFF.

The genes are TRBV2 and TRBJ2-7, with D unclear. The germline V and J ends were trimmed by 7 bases and 2 bases, with 9 bases remaining between them. The CDR3 is 12 amino acids. The germline V gene has CDR1 SNHLY and CDR2 FYNNEI. CDR3 region: CASIAGAYEQYF. The CDR3 coding sequence is TGTGCCAGCATCGCAGGTGCCTACGAGCAGTACTTC.

The chain couples TRBV6-1 to TRBJ1-1; D unresolved. Per germline, CDR1 MNHNS and CDR2 SASEGT. The length of the CDR3 is 15 residues. V lost 1 base and J lost 5, with 14 bases in between. The CDR3 region is CASSEVLRVRTEAFF. CDR3 nucleotides: TGTGCCAGCAGTGAAGTGCTCCGGGTGCGGACTGAAGCTTTCTTT.

Only one count was recorded for this clone. The chain couples TRBV7-2 to TRBJ2-2; maybe TRBD2 (6 bases). Germline CDR1 SGHTA, CDR2 FQGNSA. The CDR3 has 15 residues. V dropped 5 bases and J dropped 3 bases, with 13 bases sitting between them. The CDR3 DNA sequence: TGTGCCAGCAGCGGAGCGGGCGGTTACACCGGGGAGCTGTTTTTT. Translation: CASSGAGGYTGELFF.

This sequence joins TRBV5-6 and TRBJ1-2; D call uncertain. Trimming cost V 4 bases and J 7 bases, with 8 bases left between them. Germline CDR1 SGHDT, CDR2 YYEEEE. The CDR3 extends over 11 amino acids. CDR3 in DNA: TGTGCCAGCAGCCTGACAAGTGGCTACACCTTC. Translation gives CASSLTSGYTF.

The CDR3 DNA follows: TGTGCCAGCAGTGGGGGGGAACGGATCCTAGGAAGTCCCCAGCATTTT. Translating it yields CASSGGERILGSPQHF. The chain is built from TRBV27 and TRBJ1-5, with D perhaps matching TRBD1 (5 bases). Germline lookup yields CDR1 MNHEY and CDR2 SMNVEV (reference sequence). With 5 bases removed from V and 10 bases from J, the gap between germline ends came to 24 bases. The CDR3 is 16 amino acids.

This clone is a singleton in its sample. The chain employs TRBV5-5 and TRBJ1-2, with TRBD1 matching 10 bases. This CDR3 is built from 14 residues. The germline CDR1 and CDR2 sequences are SGHKS and YYEKEE (reference sequence). V shed 3 bases and J 10 bases; nucleotides not matched to a gene: 9. The CDR3 protein is CASSSGWDRGDYTF. The CDR3 DNA is TGTGCCAGCAGCTCGGGTTGGGACAGGGGTGACTACACCTTC. The full variable domain, completed using reference TRBV5-5 and TRBJ1-2, is DAGVTQSPTHLIKTRGQQVTLRCSPISGHKSVSWYQQVLGQGPQFIFQYYEKEERGRGNFPDRFSARQFPNYSSELNVNALLLGDSALYLCASSSGWDRGDYTFGSGTRLTVV.

This rearrangement joins TRBV4-1 to TRBJ1-2; D may be TRBD1 (5 bases). This CDR3 region has 13 residues. V lost 5 bases to trimming and J lost 5 bases, with 12 bases between them. Per germline, CDR1 MGHRA and CDR2 YSYEKL. CDR3 residues: CASSVAGGYGYTF. CDR3 nucleotides: TGCGCCAGCAGCGTTGCGGGGGGATATGGCTACACCTTC.

This sequence joins TRBV5-6 and TRBJ1-2; 10 bases match TRBD1. Per the germline V gene, CDR1 is SGHDT and CDR2 is YYEEEE. J lost 8 bases, V lost 4 bases, and 5 bases had no gene match. The CDR3 contains 13 residues. The CDR3 loop is CASSQRTGGGYTF. DNA for the CDR3: TGTGCCAGCAGCCAGCGGACAGGGGGGGGCTACACCTTC.

The chain carries TRBV5-4 and TRBJ2-7, with TRBD2 identical over 7 bases. J was trimmed by 5 bases and V by 2 bases; bases with no gene match: 10. There are 15 residues in the CDR3. Germline loops: CDR1 SGHNT, CDR2 YYREEE (reference sequence). In DNA form, the CDR3 reads TGTGCCAGCAGCTTCCTGGGGGGAGCGGGGAACGAGCAGTACTTC. Translating gives CASSFLGGAGNEQYF.

J is TRBJ2-3 and V is TRBV5-4; TRBD1 matches 9 bases. The CDR3 spans 16 residues. J gave up 5 bases and V 4 bases, and 11 bases lay outside the gene matches. The germline V gene has CDR1 SGHNT and CDR2 YYREEE (reference sequence). As DNA, the CDR3 is TGTGCCAGCAGCCACGGACAGGGGCTGACAAGAGATACGCAGTATTTT. This codes for CASSHGQGLTRDTQYF. The full variable domain, rest sourced from reference TRBV5-4 and TRBJ2-3, is ETGVTQSPTHLIKTRGQQVTLRCSSQSGHNTVSWYQQALGQGPQFIFQYYREEENGRGNFPPRFSGLQFPNYSSELNVNALELDDSALYLCASSHGQGLTRDTQYFGPGTRLTVL.

CDR3 sequence reads: CASRTGGYEQYF. The CDR3 nucleotides read TGTGCCAGCAGGACAGGGGGCTACGAGCAGTACTTC. The V call is TRBV6-1, the J call TRBJ2-7; 9 bases align to TRBD1. The V and J ends lost 6 bases and 3 bases, in that order; junction bases with no gene match: 0. This CDR3 region has 12 residues. Germline loops: CDR1 MNHNS, CDR2 SASEGT.

This chain connects TRBV7-2 to TRBJ1-2, with D possibly TRBD1 on 5 matching bases. Germline CDR1 SGHTA, CDR2 FQGNSA. The CDR3 totals 12 residues. V was pared by 5 bases and J by 8 bases, with 12 bases between. Here the CDR3 reads CASSPGGGGYTF. CDR3 nucleotide sequence: TGTGCCAGCAGCCCCGGGGGTGGAGGCTACACCTTC. The full variable domain, rest sourced from reference TRBV7-2 and TRBJ1-2, is GAGVSQSPSNKVTEKGKDVELRCDPISGHTALYWYRQSLGQGLEFLIYFQGNSAPDKSGLPSDRFSAERTGGSVSTLTIQRTQQEDSAVYLCASSPGGGGYTFGSGTRLTVV.

The chain combines TRBV4-2 with TRBJ2-1; the match to TRBD2 covers 7 bases. This CDR3 has 16 residues. V was pared by 0 bases and J by 4 bases, with 6 bases of the junction left unmatched. Germline-derived CDR1 and CDR2 are LGHNA and YNFKEQ. This chain's CDR3 is CASSQDTSGTYNEQFF. In nucleotides, the CDR3 is TGTGCCAGCAGCCAAGATACCAGCGGGACTTACAATGAGCAGTTCTTC.

To note about this clone: This CDR3 is also generated by other DNA sequences in the sample. This CDR3 is CASSSYNYGYTF. CDR3 nucleotide sequence: TGTGCCAGCAGCTCCTATAACTATGGCTACACCTTC. This chain links TRBV5-6 with TRBJ1-2; D gene uncertain. This CDR3 has 12 amino acids. Deletions cut 3 bases from V and 1 base from J, with 4 bases between. The germline gives CDR1 SGHDT, CDR2 YYEEEE.

The CDR3 loop reads CATTQSGGGEQYF. For the CDR3, the DNA is TGCGCCACCACCCAATCGGGGGGCGGCGAGCAGTACTTC. V is TRBV5-1 and J is TRBJ2-7; D might be TRBD2 (7 bases). V shed 9 bases and J shed 6 bases, with 19 bases lying between them. Germline CDR1 SGHRS, CDR2 YFSETQ. This CDR3 is 13 amino acids long. The full variable domain, with the rest looked up from reference TRBV5-1 and TRBJ2-7, is KAGVTQTPRYLIKTRGQQVTLSCSPISGHRSVSWYQQTPGQGLQFLFEYFSETQRNKGNFPGRFSGRQFSNSRSEMNVSTLELGDSALYLCATTQSGGGEQYFGPGTRLTVT.

CDR3 in amino acids: CASSLDEGREAFF. The CDR3 DNA sequence: TGTGCCAGCAGCTTAGATGAGGGTCGTGAAGCTTTCTTT. The J gene is TRBJ1-1, the V gene TRBV7-9; no firm D call. Per germline, CDR1 SEHNR and CDR2 FQNEAQ (reference sequence). Trimming took off 1 base at V and 7 bases at J, with 10 bases between the two ends. CDR3 length: 13 residues.

The J gene is TRBJ2-5, the V gene TRBV7-3; D is perhaps TRBD2 (6 bases). The end of the DNA fits TRBJ2-7 better, so the J call may be wrong. The CDR3 runs 13 residues. CDR1 and CDR2 from the germline V gene are SGHTA and FQGTGA. The chain's CDR3 is CASSLAGKYEQYF. The CDR3 coding sequence is TGTGCCAGCAGCTTAGCGGGGAAGTACGAGCAGTACTTC.

The chain couples TRBV7-2 to TRBJ2-2, with D perhaps matching TRBD2 (6 bases). The length of the CDR3 is 16 residues. V gave up 6 bases and J gave up 2 bases, with 16 bases separating them. Germline V gene lookup returns CDR1 SGHTA and CDR2 FQGNSA. The DNA of the CDR3 is TGTGCCAGCAGACCCAGAAGGGGAGGTAACACCGGGGAGCTGTTTTTT. This gives the protein CASRPRRGGNTGELFF.

The V and J genes are TRBV5-1 and TRBJ1-4; 10 bases line up with TRBD1. The CDR3 extends over 16 amino acids. Germline CDR1 reads SGHRS; CDR2 reads YFSETQ. Losses at the gene ends were 4 bases for V and 5 bases for J; bases not matched to a gene: 8. As DNA, the CDR3 is TGCGCCAGCAGCCCAGGGGGACAGGGGTCGAATGAAAAACTGTTTTTT. This encodes CASSPGGQGSNEKLFF.

V usage is TRBV6-5 and J usage is TRBJ1-5, with D hard to call. Trimming shortened V by 0 bases and J by 6 bases, and 12 bases separated the two germline ends. The CDR3 length is 15 residues. Germline CDR1 and CDR2: MNHEY and SVGAGI. CDR3 region: CASSYSRTGVQPQHF. The CDR3 nucleotides read TGTGCCAGCAGTTACTCACGAACCGGGGTTCAGCCCCAGCATTTT.

The chain recombines TRBV19 with TRBJ2-1; 11 nucleotides agree with TRBD2. Germline lookup yields CDR1 LNHDA and CDR2 SQIVND (reference sequence). CDR3 length equals 15 residues. V shed 2 bases, J shed 9 bases, and the junction held 6 bases outside the gene matches. Here the CDR3 reads CASSILAGGLGEQFF. In DNA, the CDR3 is TGTGCCAGTAGTATATTAGCGGGGGGGCTGGGTGAGCAGTTCTTC.

The chain uses TRBV19 and TRBJ1-2; TRBD1 matches at 8 bases. Germline V gene sequence: CDR1 LNHDA, CDR2 SQIVND (reference sequence). The CDR3 is 14 amino acids. J was trimmed by 5 bases and V by 3 bases; bases with no gene match: 5. Here the CDR3 reads CASSIRQGMYGYTF. In nucleotides, the CDR3 is TGTGCCAGTAGTATCCGACAGGGGATGTATGGCTACACCTTC. The entire variable domain, with the rest obtained from reference TRBV19 and TRBJ1-2, is as follows: DGGITQSPKYLFRKEGQNVTLSCEQNLNHDAMYWYRQDPGQGLRLIYYSQIVNDFQKGDIAEGYSVSREKKESFPLTVTSAQKNPTAFYLCASSIRQGMYGYTFGSGTRLTVV.